The clone carrying this TCR beta chain showed up just a few times. As yet, its antigen is unknown. The data were taken from a study of regulatory T cells in long-lasting Graves disease. Study context: Persistence in Graves' disease denoted antithyroid drug use beyond 5 years alongside positive TSH receptor antibodies. General observations from the study: Only a small sample size was used, which may have cut accuracy. It was in persistent disease that TRBV28, TRBJ1-2 and TRBJ2-5 were favored.

The V and J ends lost 3 bases and 8 bases respectively, with 10 bases between them. The CDR3 totals 13 residues. The V gene's germline CDR1 is ENHRY and CDR2 SYGVKD. Construction of the TCR beta libraries employed iRepertoire HTBI primers in conjunction with Arm-PCR of CDR3 regions. Per the original data handling: Across samples, more than 55 TRBV and more than 13 TRBJ segments were found. TCRdb redid the calling of the multiplex PCR reads with MiXCR, one entry per CDR3 protein. The authors' filters were not applied to this entry. The sample shows 420,000 or so distinct CDR3 sequences, about a quarter of them seen only once. Documented time point: persistent/refractory GD, antithyroid drugs over 5 years with positive TRAb. RNA extracted from PBMCs served as the sequencing template.

The chain combines TRBV10-3 with TRBJ1-4, with D possibly being TRBD1 (6 bases). The sequencing here drew on peripheral blood mononuclear cells (PBMCs), taken when the disease was refractory, from a patient treated with antithyroid drugs. The clonotype originates from a female donor with Graves disease. CDR3 nucleotides: TGTGCCATCAGTGACAGGGGAGGGGAAAAACTGTTTTTT. This encodes CAISDRGGEKLFF.